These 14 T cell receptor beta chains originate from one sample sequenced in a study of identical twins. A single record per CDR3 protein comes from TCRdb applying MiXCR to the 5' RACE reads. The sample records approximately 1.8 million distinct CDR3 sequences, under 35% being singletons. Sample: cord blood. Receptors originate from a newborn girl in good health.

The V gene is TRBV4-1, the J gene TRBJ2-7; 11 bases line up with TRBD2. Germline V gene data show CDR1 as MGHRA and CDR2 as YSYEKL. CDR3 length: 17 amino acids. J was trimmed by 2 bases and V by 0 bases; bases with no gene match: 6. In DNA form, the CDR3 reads TGCGCCAGCAGCCAAGATCAACCGGGACTAGCGGCCTACGAGCAGTACTTC. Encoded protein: CASSQDQPGLAAYEQYF.

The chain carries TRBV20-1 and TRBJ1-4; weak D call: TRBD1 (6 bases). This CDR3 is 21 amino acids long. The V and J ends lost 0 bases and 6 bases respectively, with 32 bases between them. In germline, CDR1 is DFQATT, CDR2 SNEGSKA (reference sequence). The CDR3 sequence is CSAREPPALSPSGEGDEKLFF. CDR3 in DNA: TGCAGTGCTAGAGAGCCGCCCGCCCTATCCCCCTCAGGGGAAGGGGATGAAAAACTGTTTTTT.

CDR3 sequence (DNA): TGTGCCAGCAGCCAAGAATATGGTGAAAAACTGTTTTTT. It is translated as CASSQEYGEKLFF. The V and J genes are TRBV3-1 and TRBJ1-4, with D unresolved. With 0 bases removed from V and 7 bases from J, the gap between germline ends came to 6 bases. The CDR3 sequence is 13 residues long. Germline V gene lookup returns CDR1 LGHDT and CDR2 YNNKEL (reference sequence).

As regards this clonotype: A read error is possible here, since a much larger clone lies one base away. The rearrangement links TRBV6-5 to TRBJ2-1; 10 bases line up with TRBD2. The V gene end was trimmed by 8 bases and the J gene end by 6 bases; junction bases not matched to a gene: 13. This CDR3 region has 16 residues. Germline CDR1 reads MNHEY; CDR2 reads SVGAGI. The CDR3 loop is CASAITGTSESNEQFF. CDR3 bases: TGTGCCAGCGCCATAACCGGGACTAGCGAGAGCAATGAGCAGTTCTTC.

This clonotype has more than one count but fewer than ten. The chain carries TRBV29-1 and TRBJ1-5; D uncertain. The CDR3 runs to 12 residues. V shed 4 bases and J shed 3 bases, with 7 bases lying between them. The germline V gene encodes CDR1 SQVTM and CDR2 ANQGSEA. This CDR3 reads CSVGGINQPQHF. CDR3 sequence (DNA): TGCAGCGTTGGAGGCATCAATCAGCCCCAGCATTTT.

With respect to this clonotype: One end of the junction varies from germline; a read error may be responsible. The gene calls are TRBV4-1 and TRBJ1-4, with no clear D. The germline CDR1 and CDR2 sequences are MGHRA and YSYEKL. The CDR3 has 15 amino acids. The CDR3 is CASNQDRFRNEKLFF. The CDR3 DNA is TGCGCCAGCAACCAAGATCGATTCAGGAATGAAAAACTGTTTTTT.

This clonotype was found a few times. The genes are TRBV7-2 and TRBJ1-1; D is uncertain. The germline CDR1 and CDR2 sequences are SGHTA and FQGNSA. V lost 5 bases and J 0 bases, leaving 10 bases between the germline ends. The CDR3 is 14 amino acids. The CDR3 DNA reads TGTGCCAGCAGCCCGCACAGCGTGAACACTGAAGCTTTCTTT. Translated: CASSPHSVNTEAFF.

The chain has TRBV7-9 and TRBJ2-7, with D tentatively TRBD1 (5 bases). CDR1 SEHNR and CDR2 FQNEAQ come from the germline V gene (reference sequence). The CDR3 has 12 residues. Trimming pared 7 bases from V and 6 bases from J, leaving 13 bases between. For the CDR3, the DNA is TGTGCCAGCAATACAGGAGTAGTCGAGCAGTACTTC. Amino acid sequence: CASNTGVVEQYF.

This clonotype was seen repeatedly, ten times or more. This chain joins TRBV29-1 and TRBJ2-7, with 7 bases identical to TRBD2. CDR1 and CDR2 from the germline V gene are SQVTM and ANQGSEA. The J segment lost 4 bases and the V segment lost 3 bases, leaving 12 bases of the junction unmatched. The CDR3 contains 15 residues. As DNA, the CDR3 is TGCAGCGTTGATCGCCGTGGCGGGAGTCAATACGAGCAGTACTTC. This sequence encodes CSVDRRGGSQYEQYF.

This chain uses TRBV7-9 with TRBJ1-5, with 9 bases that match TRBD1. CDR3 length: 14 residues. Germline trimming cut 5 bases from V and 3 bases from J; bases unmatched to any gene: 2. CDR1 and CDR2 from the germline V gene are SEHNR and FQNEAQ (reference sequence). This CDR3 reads CASSGTGHNQPQHF. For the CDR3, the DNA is TGTGCCAGCAGCGGGACAGGGCACAATCAGCCCCAGCATTTT.

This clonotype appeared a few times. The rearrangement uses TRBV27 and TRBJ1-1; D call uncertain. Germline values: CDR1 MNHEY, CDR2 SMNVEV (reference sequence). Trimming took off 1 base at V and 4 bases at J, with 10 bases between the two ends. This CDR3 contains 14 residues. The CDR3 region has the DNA TGTGCCAGCAGTTTATTAAACGGATTCACTGAAGCTTTCTTT. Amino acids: CASSLLNGFTEAFF.

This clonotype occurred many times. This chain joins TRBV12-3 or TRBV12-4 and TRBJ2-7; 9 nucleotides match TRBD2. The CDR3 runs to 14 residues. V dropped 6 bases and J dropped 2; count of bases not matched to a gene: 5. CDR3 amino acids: CASSLGLATYEQYF. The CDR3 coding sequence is TGTGCCAGCAGCCTGGGACTAGCTACCTACGAGCAGTACTTC.

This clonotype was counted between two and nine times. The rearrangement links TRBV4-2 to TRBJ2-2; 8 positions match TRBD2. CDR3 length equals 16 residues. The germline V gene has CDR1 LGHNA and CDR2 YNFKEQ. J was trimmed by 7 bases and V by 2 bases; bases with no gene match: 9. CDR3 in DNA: TGTGCCAGCAGCCAATGGAAGCGGGAGTTGGACGGGGAGCTGTTTTTT. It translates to CASSQWKRELDGELFF.

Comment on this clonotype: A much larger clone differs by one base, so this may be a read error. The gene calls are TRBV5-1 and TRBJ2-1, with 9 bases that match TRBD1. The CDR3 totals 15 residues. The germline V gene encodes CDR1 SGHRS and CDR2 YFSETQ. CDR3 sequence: CASSFTGGSYDEQFF. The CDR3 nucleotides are TGCGCCAGCAGCTTTACAGGGGGCTCCTACGATGAGCAGTTCTTC.